What follows are 2 T cell receptor beta chains derived from one specimen sequenced in a study of blood T cell repertoires in COVID-19. Libraries were prepared by immunoSEQ multiplex PCR; TCRdb keeps only in-frame clonotypes and omits some of them. Of about 200,000 clones in the sample, 88% were seen once. Sequencing input: peripheral blood. These receptors were taken from a man aged 18 to 29 with active or convalescent COVID-19.

CDR3 protein: CASSQEVGGAGVDEQYF. CDR3 DNA sequence: TGTGCCAGCAGCCAAGAGGTGGGCGGGGCCGGGGTGGACGAGCAGTACTTC. The V gene is TRBV4-2, the J gene TRBJ2-7; D is possibly TRBD2 (6 bases). The CDR3 consists of 17 residues. Germline V gene sequence: CDR1 LGHNA, CDR2 YNFKEQ. Deletions cut 0 bases from V and 5 bases from J, with 20 bases between.

This clone was seen a handful of times. The chain has TRBV5-1 and TRBJ2-7; 7 nucleotides match TRBD2. Germline CDR1 and CDR2: SGHRS and YFSETQ. V gave up 2 bases and J gave up 4 bases; unmatched junction bases: 9. The CDR3 extends over 15 amino acids. The CDR3 protein is CASSLRLAGSYEQYF. In DNA form, the CDR3 reads TGCGCCAGCAGCTTAAGACTAGCCGGATCGTACGAGCAGTACTTC.